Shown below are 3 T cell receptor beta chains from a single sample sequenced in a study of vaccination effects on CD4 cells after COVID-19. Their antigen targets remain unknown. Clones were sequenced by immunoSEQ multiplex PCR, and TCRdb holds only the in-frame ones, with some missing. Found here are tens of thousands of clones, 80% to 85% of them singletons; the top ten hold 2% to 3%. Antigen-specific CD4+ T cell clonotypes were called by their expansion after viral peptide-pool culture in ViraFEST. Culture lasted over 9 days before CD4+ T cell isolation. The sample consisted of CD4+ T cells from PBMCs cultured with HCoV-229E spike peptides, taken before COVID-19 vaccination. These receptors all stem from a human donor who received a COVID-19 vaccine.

In DNA, the CDR3 is TGTGCCTGGAGTCCCGGGCGGATAAGTTCGACCCAGTACTTC. The encoded protein is CAWSPGRISSTQYF. J is TRBJ2-5 and V is TRBV30; D ambiguous. The CDR3 loop spans 14 amino acids. V was clipped by 2 bases and J by 7 bases, with 17 bases between them. Per germline, CDR1 GTSNPN and CDR2 SVGIG (reference sequence). The full variable domain, in which reference TRBV30 and TRBJ2-5 provide the parts outside the CDR3, is SQTIHQWPATLVQPVGSPLSLECTVEGTSNPNLYWYRQAAGRGLQLLFYSVGIGQISSEVPQNLSASRPQDRQFILSSKKLLLSDSGFYLCAWSPGRISSTQYFGPGTRLLVL.

The CDR3 nucleotides read TGTGCCAGCAGCTTACGCGGGGCCTACAATGAGCAGTTCTTC. This encodes CASSLRGAYNEQFF. The rearrangement links TRBV7-2 to TRBJ2-1; possible D gene TRBD2, 6 bases. This CDR3 region has 14 residues. CDR1 and CDR2 from the germline V gene are SGHTA and FQGNSA. V lost 2 bases, J lost 2 bases, and 7 bases lay in between.

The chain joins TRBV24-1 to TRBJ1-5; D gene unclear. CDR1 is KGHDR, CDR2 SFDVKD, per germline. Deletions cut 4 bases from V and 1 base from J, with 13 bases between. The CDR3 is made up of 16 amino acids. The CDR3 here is CATSDPSYDSNQPQHF. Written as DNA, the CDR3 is TGTGCCACCAGTGACCCATCCTACGACAGCAATCAGCCCCAGCATTTT.